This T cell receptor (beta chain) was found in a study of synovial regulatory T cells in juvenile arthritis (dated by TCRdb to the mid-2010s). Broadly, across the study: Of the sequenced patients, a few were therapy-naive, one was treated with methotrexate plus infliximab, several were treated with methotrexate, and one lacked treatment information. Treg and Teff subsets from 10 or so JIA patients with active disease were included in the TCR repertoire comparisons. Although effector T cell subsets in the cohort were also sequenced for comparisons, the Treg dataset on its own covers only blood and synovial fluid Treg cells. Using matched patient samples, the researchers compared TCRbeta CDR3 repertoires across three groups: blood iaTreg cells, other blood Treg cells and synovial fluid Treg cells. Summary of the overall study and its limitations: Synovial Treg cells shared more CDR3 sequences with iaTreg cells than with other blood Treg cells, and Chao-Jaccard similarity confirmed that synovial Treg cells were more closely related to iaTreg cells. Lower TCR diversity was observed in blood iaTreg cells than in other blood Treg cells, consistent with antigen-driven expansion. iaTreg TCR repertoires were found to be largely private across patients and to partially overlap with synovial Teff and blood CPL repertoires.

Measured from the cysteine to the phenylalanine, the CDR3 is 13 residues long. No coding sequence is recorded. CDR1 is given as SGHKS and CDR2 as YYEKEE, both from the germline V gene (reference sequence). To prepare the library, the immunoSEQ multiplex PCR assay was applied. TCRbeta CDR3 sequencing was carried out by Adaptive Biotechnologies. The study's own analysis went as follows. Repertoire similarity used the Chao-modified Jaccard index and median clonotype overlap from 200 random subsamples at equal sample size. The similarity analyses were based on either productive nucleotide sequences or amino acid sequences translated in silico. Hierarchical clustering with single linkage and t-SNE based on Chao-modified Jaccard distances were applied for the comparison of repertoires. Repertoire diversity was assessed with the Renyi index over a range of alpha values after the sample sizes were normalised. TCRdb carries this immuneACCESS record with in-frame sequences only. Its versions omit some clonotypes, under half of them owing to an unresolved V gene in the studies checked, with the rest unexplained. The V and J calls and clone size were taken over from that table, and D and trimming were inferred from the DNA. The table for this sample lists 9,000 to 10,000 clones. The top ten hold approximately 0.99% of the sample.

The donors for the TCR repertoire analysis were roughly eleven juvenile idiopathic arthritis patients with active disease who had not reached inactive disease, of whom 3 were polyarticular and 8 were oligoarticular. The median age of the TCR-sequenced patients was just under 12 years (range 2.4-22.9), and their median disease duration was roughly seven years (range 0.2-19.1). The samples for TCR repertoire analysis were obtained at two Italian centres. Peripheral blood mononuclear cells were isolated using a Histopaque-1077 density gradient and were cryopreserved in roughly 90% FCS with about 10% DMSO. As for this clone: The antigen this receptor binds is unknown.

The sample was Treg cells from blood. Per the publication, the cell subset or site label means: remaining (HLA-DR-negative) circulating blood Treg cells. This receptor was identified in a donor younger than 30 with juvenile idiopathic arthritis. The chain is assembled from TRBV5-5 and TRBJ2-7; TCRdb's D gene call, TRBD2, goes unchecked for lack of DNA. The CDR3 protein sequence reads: CASSFKSSYEQYF.